This is a list of T cell receptor beta chains from one sample in a study of T-cell memory formation after mild COVID-19. TCRdb reanalysed the 5' RACE reads using MiXCR and keeps one entry per CDR3 protein. The data contain under 60,000 distinct CDR3 sequences, around 9.7% of them singletons. Sequencing was performed on PBMCs or a T cell subset sorted from them (not recorded which). The receptors were sampled from an adult woman who had mild COVID-19 (a few samples of this study predate the infection). Cell type and time point are not known. CDR3s include the opening cysteine and the closing phenylalanine or tryptophan. A D gene is named only where the DNA matches it firmly. Clone size is shown for a subset of rows, as once, few, many or a class of expanded clone.

CSAGESGTSGGLETQYF,TGCAGTGCCGGCGAGTCCGGGACTAGCGGGGGCCTAGAGACCCAGTACTTC,TRBV20-1,-,TRBD2,TRBJ2-5
CASSRPGRELDTEAFF,TGTGCCAGCAGCCGGCCCGGCAGGGAGTTGGACACTGAAGCTTTCTTT,TRBV5-5,medium-sized,-,TRBJ1-1
CASSQGADTQYF,TGTGCCAGCAGCCAAGGCGCAGATACGCAGTATTTT,TRBV14,few,-,TRBJ2-3
CATSEGSLNTEAFF,TGTGCCACCAGTGAAGGTTCTTTGAACACTGAAGCTTTCTTT,TRBV24-1,few,-,TRBJ1-1
CASSAGTGGKNTEAFF,TGTGCCAGCAGCGCCGGGACAGGGGGAAAGAACACTGAAGCTTTCTTT,TRBV9,few,TRBD1,TRBJ1-1
CSAGSFVSEQFF,TGCAGTGCTGGTTCTTTTGTCAGTGAGCAGTTCTTC,TRBV20-1,few,-,TRBJ2-1
CSAARGGQKDEQFF,TGCAGTGCGGCCCGGGGGGGCCAAAAGGATGAGCAGTTCTTC,TRBV20-1,few,TRBD2,TRBJ2-1
CASSETDTQYF,TGTGCCAGCAGTGAAACAGATACGCAGTATTTT,TRBV25-1,-,-,TRBJ2-3
CASSSRGSPSYTDTQYF,TGTGCCAGCAGCTCTCGAGGCTCCCCGTCCTACACAGATACGCAGTATTTT,TRBV7-3,many,-,TRBJ2-3
CASSQLIAGFNGYTF,TGCGCCAGCAGCCAACTGATCGCAGGGTTCAATGGCTACACCTTC,TRBV4-1,many,-,TRBJ1-2
CASRYQETQYF,TGTGCCTCGCGGTACCAAGAGACCCAGTACTTC,TRBV11-3,-,-,TRBJ2-5
CASSQREMGTGELFF,TGCGCCAGCAGCCAAAGGGAGATGGGCACCGGGGAGCTGTTTTTT,TRBV4-3,few,-,TRBJ2-2
CASSSRAGVYAETQYF,TGTGCCAGCAGCTCCAGGGCGGGGGTCTACGCTGAGACCCAGTACTTC,TRBV7-6,-,TRBD2,TRBJ2-5
CASSLRDTGGTQYF,TGTGCCAGCAGTCTCCGGGACACCGGGGGGACCCAGTACTTC,TRBV12-3/TRBV12-4,many,-,TRBJ2-5
CASSHSGRGLFSYNEQFF,TGTGCCAGCAGTCACAGCGGGAGGGGTTTATTCTCCTACAATGAGCAGTTCTTC,TRBV12-3/TRBV12-4,many,TRBD2,TRBJ2-1
CASTGAGSIREQYF,TGCGCCAGCACTGGAGCGGGTTCAATACGGGAGCAGTACTTC,TRBV10-2,-,-,TRBJ2-7
CSVGTSNYGYTF,TGCAGCGTTGGGACCTCTAACTATGGCTACACCTTC,TRBV29-1,few,-,TRBJ1-2
CASNSVGTGYNEQFF,TGTGCCAGCAACTCTGTCGGGACAGGGTACAATGAGCAGTTCTTC,TRBV2,-,TRBD1,TRBJ2-1
CASSPRGGLTYNEQFF,TGTGCCAGCAGTCCACGGGGGGGCCTAACCTACAATGAGCAGTTCTTC,TRBV13,few,TRBD2,TRBJ2-1
CASSLDGTGISYEQYF,TGTGCCAGCAGCCTCGACGGGACAGGCATATCCTACGAGCAGTACTTC,TRBV4-2,few,TRBD1,TRBJ2-7
CASSLQGRNEQFF,TGCGCCAGCAGCCTACAGGGTAGGAATGAGCAGTTCTTC,TRBV5-1,-,-,TRBJ2-1
CASSLTDNEQFF,TGTGCCAGCAGCTTAACCGACAATGAGCAGTTCTTC,TRBV7-6,medium-sized,-,TRBJ2-1
CASRPNRDRGVLLGANVLTF,TGTGCCAGTAGGCCGAATCGGGACAGGGGAGTTCTTCTCGGGGCCAACGTCCTGACTTTC,TRBV19,-,TRBD1,TRBJ2-6
CSVDNAWGGYTF,TGCAGCGTTGACAACGCCTGGGGTGGCTACACCTTC,TRBV29-1,-,-,TRBJ1-2
CSAREMAGGSYNEQFF,TGCAGTGCTAGAGAGATGGCAGGGGGTTCCTACAATGAGCAGTTCTTC,TRBV20-1,-,TRBD1,TRBJ2-1
CAWSIRGRGYTF,TGTGCCTGGAGTATAAGGGGACGCGGCTACACCTTC,TRBV30,few,-,TRBJ1-2
CASSQDGPEFF,TGTGCCAGCAGCCAAGATGGGCCCGAGTTCTTC,TRBV3-1,few,-,TRBJ2-1